This T cell receptor (beta chain) was profiled in a study of shared clonotypes between healthy human individuals. On the study more broadly: Researchers drew samples from two women and a few men aged 18 to 49. The study, taken as a whole, reports: Even with large depth, rarefaction showed that sorted-subset sequencing was incomplete.

A few counts support this clone. Antigen specificity is unknown. TCRdb keeps only in-frame clones here, not all; method: immunoSEQ multiplex PCR. The top ten clones hold roughly 0.39% of a sample with about 2.4 million clones, 90% to 95% of them seen once. CDR1 is SGHTA and CDR2 is FQGNSA in the germline V gene. With 1 base removed from V and 4 bases from J, the gap between germline ends came to 4 bases. The CDR3 is 13 amino acids. This chain connects TRBV7-2 to TRBJ2-2; no firm D call. This receptor was taken from a man between 18 and 29 years old in good health. Some clones in this sample may be carry-over from other donors' samples. The sequenced sample consisted of naive CD4+ T cells from PBMCs. Regarding subset: CD45RA+ positively selected. The CDR3 nucleotides are TGTGCCAGCAGCTTAGAGGCCACCGGGGAGCTGTTTTTT. This translates into CASSLEATGELFF.